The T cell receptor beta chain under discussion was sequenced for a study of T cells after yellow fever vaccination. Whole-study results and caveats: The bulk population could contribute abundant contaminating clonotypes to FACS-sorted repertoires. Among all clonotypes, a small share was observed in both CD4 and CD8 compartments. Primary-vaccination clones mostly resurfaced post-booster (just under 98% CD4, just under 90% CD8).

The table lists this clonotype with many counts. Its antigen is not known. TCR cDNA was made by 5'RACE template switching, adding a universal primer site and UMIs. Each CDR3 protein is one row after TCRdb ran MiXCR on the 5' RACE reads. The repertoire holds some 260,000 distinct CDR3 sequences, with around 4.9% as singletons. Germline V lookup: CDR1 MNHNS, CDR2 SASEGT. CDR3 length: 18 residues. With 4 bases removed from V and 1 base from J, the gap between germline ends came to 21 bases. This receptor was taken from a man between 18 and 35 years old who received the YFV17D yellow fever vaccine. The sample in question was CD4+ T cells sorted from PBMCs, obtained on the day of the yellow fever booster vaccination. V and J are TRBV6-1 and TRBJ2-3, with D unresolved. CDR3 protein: CASSAYFPSPTGTDTQYF. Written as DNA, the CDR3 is TGTGCCAGCAGTGCCTACTTTCCTTCTCCCACGGGCACAGATACGCAGTATTTT.